This T cell receptor (beta chain) was recovered during a study of T cell repertoires in cytomegalovirus infection. Study-wide context: Public TCR beta signatures provided an indication of both CMV infection and a matching HLA type.

In the case of this clonotype: The antigen is not known.

From germline, CDR1 is LNHDA and CDR2 SQIVND (reference sequence). This CDR3 is built from 13 residues. With 6 bases clipped from V and 2 bases from J, the junction kept 3 bases outside the gene matches. TCRdb itself ran the reads through MiXCR, one entry per CDR3 protein. The sample lists hundreds of thousands of distinct CDR3 sequences, almost 30% seen once, with 20% in the top ten. J is TRBJ2-5 and V is TRBV19, with 7 bases lining up with TRBD2. This TCR derives from a human donor in good health (CMV status not recorded). Some clones in this sample may be carry-over from other donors' samples. The sample in question was cultured PBMCs, obtained from culture after CMV antigen stimulation. In DNA form, the CDR3 reads TGTGCCAGTAGCCCCGGGAGGCAAGAGACCCAGTACTTC. This sequence encodes CASSPGRQETQYF.